This TCR beta chain was sequenced in a study of cytomegalovirus exposure and HLA in healthy donors. Notes on this clone: Its matching antigen is unknown. Its ends do not fully match the called genes, so a read error is possible.

The V gene's germline CDR1 is LGHNA and CDR2 YSLEER. The CDR3 has 16 amino acids. 13 Jbeta primers and 60 Vbeta primers were used for the PCR. Sequenced by immunoSEQ multiplex PCR; TCRdb stores in-frame clones only, minus some. The data contain more than 85,000 clones, over 60% of them singletons. Findings and limits, study-wide: It was reported that the classifier diagnosed cytomegalovirus status with high specificity and sensitivity in both the original and validation cohorts. In a later analysis, compared with equally common non-associated chains, HLA-associated beta chains were more expanded. Overall, approximately 150 TCR beta chains were annotated as cytomegalovirus-associated.

The sequence derives from a man aged 40-49 years in good health and CMV-seropositive. Sequencing used PBMCs. This chain uses TRBV4-3 with TRBJ2-6; weak D call: TRBD1 (5 bases). The CDR3 coding sequence is TGCGCCAGCAGCCAAGATCGGAGCTCTGGGGCCAACGGCCTGACTTTC. Translation: CASSQDRSSGANGLTF.